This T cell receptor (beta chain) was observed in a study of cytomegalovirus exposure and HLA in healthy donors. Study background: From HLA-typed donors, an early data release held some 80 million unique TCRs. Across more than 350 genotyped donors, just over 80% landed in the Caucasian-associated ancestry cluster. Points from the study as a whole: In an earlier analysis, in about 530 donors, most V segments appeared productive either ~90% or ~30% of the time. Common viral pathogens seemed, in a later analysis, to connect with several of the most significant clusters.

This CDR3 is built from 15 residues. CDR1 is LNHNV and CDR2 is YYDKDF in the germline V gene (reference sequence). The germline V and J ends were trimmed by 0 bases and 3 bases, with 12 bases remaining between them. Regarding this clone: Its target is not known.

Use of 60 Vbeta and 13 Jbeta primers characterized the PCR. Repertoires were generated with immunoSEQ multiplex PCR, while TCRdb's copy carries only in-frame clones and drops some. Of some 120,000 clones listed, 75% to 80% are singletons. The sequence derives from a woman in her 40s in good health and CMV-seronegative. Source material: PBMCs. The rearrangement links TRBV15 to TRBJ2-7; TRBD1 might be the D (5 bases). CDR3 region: CATSRDMQGSYEQYF. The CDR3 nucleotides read TGTGCCACCAGCAGAGATATGCAGGGTAGCTACGAGCAGTACTTC.